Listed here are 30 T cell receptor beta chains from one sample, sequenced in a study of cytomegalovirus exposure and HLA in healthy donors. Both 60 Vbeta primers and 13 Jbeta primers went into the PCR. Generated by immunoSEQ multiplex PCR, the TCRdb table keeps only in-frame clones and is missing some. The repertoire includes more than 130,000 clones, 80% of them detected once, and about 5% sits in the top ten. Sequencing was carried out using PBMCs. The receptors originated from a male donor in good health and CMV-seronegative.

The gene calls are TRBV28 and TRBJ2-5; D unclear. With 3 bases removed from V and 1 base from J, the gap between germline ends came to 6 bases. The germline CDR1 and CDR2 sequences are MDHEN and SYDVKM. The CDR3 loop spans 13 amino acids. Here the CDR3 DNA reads TGTGCCAGCAGTTTCGGCGGCCAAGAGACCCAGTACTTC. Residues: CASSFGGQETQYF.

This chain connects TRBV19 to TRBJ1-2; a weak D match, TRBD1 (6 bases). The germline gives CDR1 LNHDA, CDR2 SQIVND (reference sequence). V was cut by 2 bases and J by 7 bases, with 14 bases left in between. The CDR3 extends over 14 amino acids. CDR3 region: CASSIYSGESGYTF. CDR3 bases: TGTGCCAGTAGTATATACTCAGGGGAGTCTGGCTACACCTTC.

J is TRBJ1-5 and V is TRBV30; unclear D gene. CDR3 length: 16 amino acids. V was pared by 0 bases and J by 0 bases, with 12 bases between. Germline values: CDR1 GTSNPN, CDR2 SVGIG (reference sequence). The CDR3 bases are TGTGCCTGGAGTGTACGAGGTCCCCTTAGCAATCAGCCCCAGCATTTT. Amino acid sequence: CAWSVRGPLSNQPQHF.

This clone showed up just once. CDR3: CASSGGLALNTGELFF. The CDR3 DNA is TGCGCCAGCAGCGGGGGACTAGCGCTGAACACCGGGGAGCTGTTTTTT. This chain uses TRBV5-1 with TRBJ2-2; 10 nucleotides match TRBD2. Germline V CDR1 and CDR2: SGHRS, YFSETQ. With 4 bases clipped from V and 1 base from J, the junction kept 4 bases outside the gene matches. The CDR3 has 16 residues.

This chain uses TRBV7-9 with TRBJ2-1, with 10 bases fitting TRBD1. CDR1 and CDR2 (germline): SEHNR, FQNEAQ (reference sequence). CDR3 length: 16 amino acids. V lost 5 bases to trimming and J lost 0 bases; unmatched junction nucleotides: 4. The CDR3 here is CASSPGQGDSYNEQFF. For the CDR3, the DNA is TGTGCCAGCAGCCCTGGACAGGGGGACTCCTACAATGAGCAGTTCTTC.

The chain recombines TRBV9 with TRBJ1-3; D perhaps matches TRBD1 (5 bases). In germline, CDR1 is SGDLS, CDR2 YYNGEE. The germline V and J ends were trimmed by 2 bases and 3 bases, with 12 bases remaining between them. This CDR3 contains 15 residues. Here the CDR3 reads CASSVWGADGNTIYF. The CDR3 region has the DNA TGTGCCAGCAGCGTGTGGGGCGCCGATGGAAACACCATATATTTT.

CDR3 DNA sequence: TGCGCCAGCAGCCAAGAGAACAACGCTGGTGAGCAGTTCTTC. As protein: CASSQENNAGEQFF. This sequence joins TRBV4-3 and TRBJ2-1; no clear D. Deletions cut 0 bases from V and 9 bases from J, with 12 bases between. This CDR3 is built from 14 residues. CDR1 is LGHNA, CDR2 YSLEER, per germline.

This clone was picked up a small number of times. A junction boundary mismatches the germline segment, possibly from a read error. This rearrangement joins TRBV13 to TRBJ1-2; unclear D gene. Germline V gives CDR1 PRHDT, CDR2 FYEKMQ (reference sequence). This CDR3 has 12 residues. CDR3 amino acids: CASSGPGIPCAF. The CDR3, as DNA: TGTGCCAGCAGCGGTCCCGGGATTCCCTGCGCCTTC.

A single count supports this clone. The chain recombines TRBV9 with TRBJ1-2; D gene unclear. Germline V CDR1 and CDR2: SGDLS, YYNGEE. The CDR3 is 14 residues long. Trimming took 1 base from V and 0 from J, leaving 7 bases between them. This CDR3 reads CASSVSNSNYGYTF. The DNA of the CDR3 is TGTGCCAGCAGCGTAAGCAACTCTAACTATGGCTACACCTTC.

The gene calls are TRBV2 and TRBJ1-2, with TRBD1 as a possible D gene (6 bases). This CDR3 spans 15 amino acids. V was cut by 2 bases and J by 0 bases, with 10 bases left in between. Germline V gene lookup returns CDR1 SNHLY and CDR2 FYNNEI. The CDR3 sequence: CASSERGGTNYGYTF. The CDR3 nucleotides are TGTGCCAGCAGTGAAAGGGGGGGAACTAACTATGGCTACACCTTC.

In nucleotides, the CDR3 is TGTGCCAGCAGTTCGGACAGGGAGAGCGAGCAGTACTTC. It encodes CASSSDRESEQYF. This chain connects TRBV7-8 to TRBJ2-7, with 8 nucleotides matching TRBD1. Germline CDR1 is SGHVS and CDR2 is FQNEAQ. Unmatched junction bases numbered 7, after V lost 6 bases and J lost 6 bases. The CDR3 consists of 13 residues.

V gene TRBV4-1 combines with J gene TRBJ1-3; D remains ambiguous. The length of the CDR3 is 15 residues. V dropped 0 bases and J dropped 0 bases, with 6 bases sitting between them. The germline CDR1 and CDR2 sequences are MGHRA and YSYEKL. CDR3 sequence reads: CASSQEAASGNTIYF. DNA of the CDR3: TGCGCCAGCAGCCAAGAGGCGGCCTCTGGAAACACCATATATTTT.

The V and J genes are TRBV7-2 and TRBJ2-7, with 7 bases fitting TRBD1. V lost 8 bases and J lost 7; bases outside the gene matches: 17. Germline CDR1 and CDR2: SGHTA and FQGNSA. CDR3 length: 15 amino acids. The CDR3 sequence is CASLPSGTVLSEQYF. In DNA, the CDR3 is TGTGCCAGCTTGCCCTCCGGGACAGTCTTGAGTGAGCAGTACTTC.

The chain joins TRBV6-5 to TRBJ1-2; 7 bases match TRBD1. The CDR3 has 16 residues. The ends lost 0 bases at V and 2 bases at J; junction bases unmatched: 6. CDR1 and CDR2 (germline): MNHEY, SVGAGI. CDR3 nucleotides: TGTGCCAGCAGTTACTCGACTGGCAGGGGGAACTATGGCTACACCTTC. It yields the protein CASSYSTGRGNYGYTF.

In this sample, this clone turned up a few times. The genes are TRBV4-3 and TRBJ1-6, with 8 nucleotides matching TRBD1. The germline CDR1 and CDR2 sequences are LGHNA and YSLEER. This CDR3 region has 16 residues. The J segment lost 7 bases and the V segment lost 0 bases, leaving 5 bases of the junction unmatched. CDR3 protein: CASSQDIGQGNSPLHF. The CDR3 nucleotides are TGCGCCAGCAGCCAAGATATAGGACAGGGCAATTCACCCCTCCACTTT.

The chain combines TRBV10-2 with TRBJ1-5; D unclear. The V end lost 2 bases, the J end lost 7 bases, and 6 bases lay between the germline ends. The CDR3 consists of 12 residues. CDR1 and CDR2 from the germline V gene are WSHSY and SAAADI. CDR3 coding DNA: TGCGCCAGCAGTGAGACTCCGCAGCCCCAGCATTTT. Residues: CASSETPQPQHF.

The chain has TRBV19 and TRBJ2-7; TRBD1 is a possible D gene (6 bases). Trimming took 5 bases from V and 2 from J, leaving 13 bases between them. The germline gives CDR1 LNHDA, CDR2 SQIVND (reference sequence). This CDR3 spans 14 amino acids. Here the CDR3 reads CASSPRQAPYEQYF. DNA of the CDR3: TGTGCCAGTAGTCCGCGACAGGCCCCCTACGAGCAGTACTTC.

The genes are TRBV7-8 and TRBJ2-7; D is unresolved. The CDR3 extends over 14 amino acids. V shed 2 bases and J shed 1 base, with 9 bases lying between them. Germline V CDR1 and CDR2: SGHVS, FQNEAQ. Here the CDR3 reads CASSLTTPSYEQYF. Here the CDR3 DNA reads TGTGCCAGCAGCTTAACAACGCCTTCCTACGAGCAGTACTTC.

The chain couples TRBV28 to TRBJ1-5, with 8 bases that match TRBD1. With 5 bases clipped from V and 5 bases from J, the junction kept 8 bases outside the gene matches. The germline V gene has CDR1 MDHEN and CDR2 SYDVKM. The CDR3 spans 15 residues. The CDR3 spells CASSRRGQGYQPQHF. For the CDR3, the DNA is TGTGCCAGCAGTCGTCGAGGACAGGGCTATCAGCCCCAGCATTTT.

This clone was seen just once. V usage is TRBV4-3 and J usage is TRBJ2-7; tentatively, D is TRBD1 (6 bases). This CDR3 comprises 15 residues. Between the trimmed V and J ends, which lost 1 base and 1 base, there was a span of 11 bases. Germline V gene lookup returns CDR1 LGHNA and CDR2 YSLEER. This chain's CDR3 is CASSQAGVGSYEQYF. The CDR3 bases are TGCGCCAGCAGCCAAGCAGGGGTGGGGTCCTACGAGCAGTACTTC.

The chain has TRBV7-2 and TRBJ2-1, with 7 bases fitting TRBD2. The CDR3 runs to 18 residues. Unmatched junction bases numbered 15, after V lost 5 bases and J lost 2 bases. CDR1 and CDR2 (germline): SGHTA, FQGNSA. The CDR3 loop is CASSRRELAAGTYNEQFF. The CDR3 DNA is TGTGCCAGCAGCCGCCGGGAGCTCGCAGCGGGGACCTACAATGAGCAGTTCTTC.

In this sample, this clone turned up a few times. The CDR3 region has the DNA TGTGCCAGCAGGAAGACTAGCGGGGGTAGTAATGAGCAGTTCTTC. Residues: CASRKTSGGSNEQFF. The V call is TRBV6-1, the J call TRBJ2-1, with 12 bases matching TRBD2. Germline V lookup: CDR1 MNHNS, CDR2 SASEGT. The CDR3 covers 15 residues. Trimming took 6 bases from V and 7 from J; bases not matched to a gene: 7.

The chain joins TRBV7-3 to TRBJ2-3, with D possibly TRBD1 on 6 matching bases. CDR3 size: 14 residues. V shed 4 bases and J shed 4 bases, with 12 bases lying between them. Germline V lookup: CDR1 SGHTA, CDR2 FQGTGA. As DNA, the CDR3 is TGTGCCAGCAGCTCGGACAGACCTCCAGATACGCAGTATTTT. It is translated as CASSSDRPPDTQYF.

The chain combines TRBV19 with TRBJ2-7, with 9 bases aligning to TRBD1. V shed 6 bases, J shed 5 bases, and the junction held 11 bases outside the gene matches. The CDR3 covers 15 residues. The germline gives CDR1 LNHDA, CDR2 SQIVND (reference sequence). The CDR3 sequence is CASSLRGQGTHEQYF. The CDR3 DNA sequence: TGTGCCAGTAGCCTCCGCGGACAGGGGACTCACGAGCAGTACTTC.

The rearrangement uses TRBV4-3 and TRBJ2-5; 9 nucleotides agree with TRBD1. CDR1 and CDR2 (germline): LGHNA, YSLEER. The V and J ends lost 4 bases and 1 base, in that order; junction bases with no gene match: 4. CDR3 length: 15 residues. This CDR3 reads CASSPRDRAQETQYF. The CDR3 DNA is TGCGCCAGCAGCCCCCGGGACAGGGCCCAAGAGACCCAGTACTTC.

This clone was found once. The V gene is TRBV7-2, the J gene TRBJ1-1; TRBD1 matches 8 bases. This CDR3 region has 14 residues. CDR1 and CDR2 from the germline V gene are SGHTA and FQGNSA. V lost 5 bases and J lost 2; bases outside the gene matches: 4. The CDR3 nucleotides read TGTGCCAGCAGCCAAGACAGGGGAAACACTGAAGCTTTCTTT. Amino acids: CASSQDRGNTEAFF.

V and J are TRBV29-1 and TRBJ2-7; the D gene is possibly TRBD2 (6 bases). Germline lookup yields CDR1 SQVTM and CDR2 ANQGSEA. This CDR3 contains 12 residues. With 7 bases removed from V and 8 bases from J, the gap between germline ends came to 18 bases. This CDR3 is CSGPGDSGKQYF. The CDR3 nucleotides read TGCAGCGGCCCTGGGGACTCGGGCAAGCAGTACTTC.

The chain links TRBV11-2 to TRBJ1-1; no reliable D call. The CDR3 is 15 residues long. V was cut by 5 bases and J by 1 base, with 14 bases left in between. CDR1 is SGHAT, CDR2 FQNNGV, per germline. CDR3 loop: CASSTRRERNTEAFF. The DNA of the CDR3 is TGTGCCAGCAGCACCCGGAGGGAGAGGAACACTGAAGCTTTCTTT.

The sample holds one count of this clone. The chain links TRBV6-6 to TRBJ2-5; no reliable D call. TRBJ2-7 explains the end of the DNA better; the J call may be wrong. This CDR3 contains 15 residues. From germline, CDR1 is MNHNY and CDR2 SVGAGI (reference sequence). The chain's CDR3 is CASSSTLQQFHEQYF. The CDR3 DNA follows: TGTGCCAGCAGCTCTACCCTCCAACAGTTCCACGAGCAGTACTTC.

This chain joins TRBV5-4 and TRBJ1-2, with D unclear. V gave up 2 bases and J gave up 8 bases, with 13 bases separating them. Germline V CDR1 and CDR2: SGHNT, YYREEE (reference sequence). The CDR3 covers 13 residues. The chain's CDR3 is CASSLAGPSGYTF. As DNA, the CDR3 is TGTGCCAGCAGCTTAGCGGGCCCTTCGGGCTACACCTTC.